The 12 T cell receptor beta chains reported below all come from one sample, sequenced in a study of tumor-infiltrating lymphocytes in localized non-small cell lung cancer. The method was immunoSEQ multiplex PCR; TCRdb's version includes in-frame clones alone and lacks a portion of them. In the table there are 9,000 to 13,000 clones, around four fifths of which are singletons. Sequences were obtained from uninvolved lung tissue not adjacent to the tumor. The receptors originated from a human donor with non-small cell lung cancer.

The CDR3 nucleotides are TGCGCCAGCAGCCACAGGGCTTGGAACACCGGGGAGCTGTTTTTT. Translation: CASSHRAWNTGELFF. The rearrangement links TRBV4-1 to TRBJ2-2; tentatively, D is TRBD1 (5 bases). V shed 3 bases and J shed 1 base, with 9 bases lying between them. CDR3 length: 15 residues. Germline V gives CDR1 MGHRA, CDR2 YSYEKL.

In DNA, the CDR3 is TGTGCCAGCAGCTTAGCGCGCCCTGCCGACTACACCTTC. It codes for CASSLARPADYTF. The V gene is TRBV7-8, the J gene TRBJ1-2, with D unclear. CDR1 and CDR2 (germline): SGHVS, FQNEAQ. V was shortened by 0 bases and J by 10 bases, with 12 bases between the two germline ends. The CDR3 has 13 amino acids.

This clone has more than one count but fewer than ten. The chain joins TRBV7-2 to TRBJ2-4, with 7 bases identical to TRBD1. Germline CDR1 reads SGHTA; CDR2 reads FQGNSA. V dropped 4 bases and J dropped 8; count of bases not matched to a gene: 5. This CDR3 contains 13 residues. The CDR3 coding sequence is TGTGCCAGCAGCTCGGTCAGGGGGTACATTCAGTACTTC. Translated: CASSSVRGYIQYF.

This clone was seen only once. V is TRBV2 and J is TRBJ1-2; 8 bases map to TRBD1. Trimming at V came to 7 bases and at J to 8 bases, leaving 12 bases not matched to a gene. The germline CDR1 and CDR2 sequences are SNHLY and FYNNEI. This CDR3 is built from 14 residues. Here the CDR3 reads CASKQGQASFGYTF. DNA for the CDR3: TGTGCCAGCAAGCAGGGACAGGCATCGTTCGGCTACACCTTC.

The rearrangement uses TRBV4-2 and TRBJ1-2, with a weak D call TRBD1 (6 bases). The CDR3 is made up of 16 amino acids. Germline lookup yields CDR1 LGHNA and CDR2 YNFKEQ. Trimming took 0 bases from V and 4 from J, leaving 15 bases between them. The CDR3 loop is CASSQDVGGLSYGYTF. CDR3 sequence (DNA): TGTGCCAGCAGCCAAGATGTTGGGGGGCTAAGCTATGGCTACACCTTC.

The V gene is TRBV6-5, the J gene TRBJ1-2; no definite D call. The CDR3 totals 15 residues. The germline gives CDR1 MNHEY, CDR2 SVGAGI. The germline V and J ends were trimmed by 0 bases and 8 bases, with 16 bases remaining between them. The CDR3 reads CASSYSMAPIGGYTF. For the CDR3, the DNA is TGTGCCAGCAGTTACTCGATGGCTCCTATAGGGGGCTACACCTTC.

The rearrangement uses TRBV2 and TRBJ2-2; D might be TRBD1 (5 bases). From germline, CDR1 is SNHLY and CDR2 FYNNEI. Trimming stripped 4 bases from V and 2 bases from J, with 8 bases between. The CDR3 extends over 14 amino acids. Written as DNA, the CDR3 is TGTGCCAGCAGTGCTGGGGCAAACACCGGGGAGCTGTTTTTT. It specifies CASSAGANTGELFF.

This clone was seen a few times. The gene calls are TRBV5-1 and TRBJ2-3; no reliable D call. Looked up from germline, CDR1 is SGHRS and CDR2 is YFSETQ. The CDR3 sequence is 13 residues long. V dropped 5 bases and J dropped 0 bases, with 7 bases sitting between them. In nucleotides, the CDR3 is TGCGCCAGCAGTTTGATCAGCACAGATACGCAGTATTTT. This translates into CASSLISTDTQYF.

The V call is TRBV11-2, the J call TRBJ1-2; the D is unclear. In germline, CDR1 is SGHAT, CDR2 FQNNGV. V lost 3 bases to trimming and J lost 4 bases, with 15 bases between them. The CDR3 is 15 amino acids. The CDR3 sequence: CASSLVVSKGYGYTF. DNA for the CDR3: TGTGCCAGCAGCTTGGTCGTTAGTAAGGGCTATGGCTACACCTTC.

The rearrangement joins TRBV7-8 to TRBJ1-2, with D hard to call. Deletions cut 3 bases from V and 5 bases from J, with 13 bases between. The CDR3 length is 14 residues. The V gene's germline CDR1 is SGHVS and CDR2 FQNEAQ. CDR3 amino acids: CASSFRAEIYGYTF. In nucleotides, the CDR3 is TGTGCCAGCAGCTTTCGGGCGGAGATTTATGGCTACACCTTC.

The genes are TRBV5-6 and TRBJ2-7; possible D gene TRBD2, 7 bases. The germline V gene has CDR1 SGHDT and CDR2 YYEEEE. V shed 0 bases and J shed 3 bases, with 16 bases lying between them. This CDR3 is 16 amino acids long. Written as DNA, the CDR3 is TGTGCCAGCAGCTTGGGTGGGGGGGCAGCAGGCTACGAGCAGTACTTC. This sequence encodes CASSLGGGAAGYEQYF.

CDR3 sequence (DNA): TGTGCCAGCAGCGTTTCGACTAGCGGTGCGAACACCGGGGAGCTGTTTTTT. It encodes CASSVSTSGANTGELFF. This chain joins TRBV9 and TRBJ2-2; 9 nucleotides align to TRBD2. This CDR3 region has 17 residues. V lost 2 bases, J lost 0 bases, and 5 bases stayed unmatched. Germline V gene data show CDR1 as SGDLS and CDR2 as YYNGEE.